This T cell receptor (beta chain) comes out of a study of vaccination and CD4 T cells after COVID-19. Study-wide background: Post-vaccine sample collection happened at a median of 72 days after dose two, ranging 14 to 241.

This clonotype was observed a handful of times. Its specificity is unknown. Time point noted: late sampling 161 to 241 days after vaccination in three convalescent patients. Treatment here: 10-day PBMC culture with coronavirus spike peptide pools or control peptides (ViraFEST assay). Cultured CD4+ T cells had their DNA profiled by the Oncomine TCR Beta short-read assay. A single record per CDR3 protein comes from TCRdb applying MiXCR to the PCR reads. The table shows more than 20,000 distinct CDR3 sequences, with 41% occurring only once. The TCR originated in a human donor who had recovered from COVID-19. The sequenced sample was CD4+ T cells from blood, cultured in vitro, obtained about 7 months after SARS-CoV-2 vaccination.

CDR3 region: CSPGQGDQPQHF. DNA of the CDR3: TGCAGCCCTGGACAGGGAGATCAGCCCCAGCATTTT. The chain is built from TRBV20-1 and TRBJ1-5; 8 nucleotides agree with TRBD1. This CDR3 is 12 amino acids long. CDR1 and CDR2 (germline): DFQATT, SNEGSKA (reference sequence).